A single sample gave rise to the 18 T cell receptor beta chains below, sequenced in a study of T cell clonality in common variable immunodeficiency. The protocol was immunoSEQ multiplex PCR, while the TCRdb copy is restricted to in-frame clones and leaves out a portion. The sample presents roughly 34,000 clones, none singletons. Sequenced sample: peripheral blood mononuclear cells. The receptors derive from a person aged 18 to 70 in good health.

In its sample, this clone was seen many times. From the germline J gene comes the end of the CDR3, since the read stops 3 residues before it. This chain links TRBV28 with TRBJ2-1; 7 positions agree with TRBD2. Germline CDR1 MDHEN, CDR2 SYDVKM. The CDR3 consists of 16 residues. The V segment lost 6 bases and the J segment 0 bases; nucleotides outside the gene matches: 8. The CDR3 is CASRSLLALSYNEQFF. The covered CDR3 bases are TGTGCCAGCAGATCTCTACTAGCGCTCTCCTACAATGAG. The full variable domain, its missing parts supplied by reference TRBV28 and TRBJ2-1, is DVKVTQSSRYLVKRTGEKVFLECVQDMDHENMFWYRQDPGLGLRLIYFSYDVKMKEKGDIPEGYSVSREKKERFSLILESASTNQTSMYLCASRSLLALSYNEQFFGPGTRLTVL.

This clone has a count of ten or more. The sequenced CDR3 bases are TGTGCCAGCAGCCCCGGGACAGGAAGACCCTCTGGAAACACC. Encoded protein: CASSPGTGRPSGNT. In full, the CDR3 reads CASSPGTGRPSGNTIYF. V gene TRBV2 combines with J gene TRBJ1-3; 8 bases agree with TRBD1. With the read ending 3 residues before the CDR3 end, the germline J gene is used to fill in that end. CDR3 length: 17 amino acids. Trimming cost V 6 bases and J 0 bases; bases outside gene matches: 10. Germline CDR1 is SNHLY and CDR2 is FYNNEI. Full variable domain (outside the CDR3, taken from reference TRBV2 and TRBJ1-3): EPEVTQTPSHQVTQMGQEVILRCVPISNHLYFYWYRQILGQKVEFLVSFYNNEISEKSEIFDDQFSVERPDGSNFTLKIRSTKLEDSAMYFCASSPGTGRPSGNTIYFGEGSWLTVV.

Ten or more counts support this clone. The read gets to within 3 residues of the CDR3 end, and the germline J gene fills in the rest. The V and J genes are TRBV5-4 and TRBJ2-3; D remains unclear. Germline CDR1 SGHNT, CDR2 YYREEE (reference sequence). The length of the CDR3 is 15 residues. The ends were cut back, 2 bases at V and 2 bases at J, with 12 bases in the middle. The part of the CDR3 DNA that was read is TGTGCCAGCAGCTTAGAAGGCCTCCACACAGATACG. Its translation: CASSLEGLHTDT. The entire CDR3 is CASSLEGLHTDTQYF.

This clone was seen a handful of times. The chain's CDR3 is CSAIPPRGYTF. CDR3 bases read: TGCAGTGCTATCCCCCCCCGTGGC. The rearrangement joins TRBV20-1 to TRBJ1-2; D is ambiguous. Read coverage stops 3 residues before the CDR3 terminus; the germline J gene supplies the remainder. The CDR3 has 11 amino acids. From germline, CDR1 is DFQATT and CDR2 SNEGSKA (reference sequence). Trimming pared 4 bases from V and 7 bases from J, leaving 10 bases between.

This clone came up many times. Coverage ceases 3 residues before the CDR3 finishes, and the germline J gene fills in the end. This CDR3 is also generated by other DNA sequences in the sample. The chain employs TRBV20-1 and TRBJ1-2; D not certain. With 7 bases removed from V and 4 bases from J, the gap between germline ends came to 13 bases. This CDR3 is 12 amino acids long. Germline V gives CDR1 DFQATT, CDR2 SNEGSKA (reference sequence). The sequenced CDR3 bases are TGCAGTGTCGTCAGGCCTCGCTATGGC. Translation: CSVVRPRYG. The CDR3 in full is CSVVRPRYGYTF.

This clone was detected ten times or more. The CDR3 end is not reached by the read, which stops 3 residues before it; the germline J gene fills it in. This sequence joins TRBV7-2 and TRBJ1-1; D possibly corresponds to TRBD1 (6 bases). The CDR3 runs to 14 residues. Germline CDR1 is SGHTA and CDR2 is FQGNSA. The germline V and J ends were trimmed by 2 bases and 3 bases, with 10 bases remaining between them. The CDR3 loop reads CASSLRGGDTEAFF. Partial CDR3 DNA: TGTGCCAGCAGCTTACGGGGGGGCGACACTGAA.

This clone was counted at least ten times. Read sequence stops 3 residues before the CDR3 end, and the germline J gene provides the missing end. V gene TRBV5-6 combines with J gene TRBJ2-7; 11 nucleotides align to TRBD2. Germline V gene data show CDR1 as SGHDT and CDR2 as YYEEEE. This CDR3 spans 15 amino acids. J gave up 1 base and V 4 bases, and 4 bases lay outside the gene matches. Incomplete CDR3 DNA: TGTGCCAGCAGCCTTAGACTAGCGGGGTCCTACGAG. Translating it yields CASSLRLAGSYE. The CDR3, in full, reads CASSLRLAGSYEQYF. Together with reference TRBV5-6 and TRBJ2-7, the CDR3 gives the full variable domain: DAGVTQSPTHLIKTRGQQVTLRCSPKSGHDTVSWYQQALGQGPQFIFQYYEEEERQRGNFPDRFSGHQFPNYSSELNVNALLLGDSALYLCASSLRLAGSYEQYFGPGTRLTVT.

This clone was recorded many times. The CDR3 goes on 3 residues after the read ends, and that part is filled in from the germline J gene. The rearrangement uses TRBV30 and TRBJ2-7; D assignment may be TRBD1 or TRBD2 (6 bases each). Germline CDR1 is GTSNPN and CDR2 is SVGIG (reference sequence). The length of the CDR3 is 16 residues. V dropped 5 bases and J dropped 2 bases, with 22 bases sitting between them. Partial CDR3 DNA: TGTGCCTGGGGGGGCCTGAGGCGGGAAATCCCCTACGAG. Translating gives CAWGGLRREIPYE. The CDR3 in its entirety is CAWGGLRREIPYEQYF.

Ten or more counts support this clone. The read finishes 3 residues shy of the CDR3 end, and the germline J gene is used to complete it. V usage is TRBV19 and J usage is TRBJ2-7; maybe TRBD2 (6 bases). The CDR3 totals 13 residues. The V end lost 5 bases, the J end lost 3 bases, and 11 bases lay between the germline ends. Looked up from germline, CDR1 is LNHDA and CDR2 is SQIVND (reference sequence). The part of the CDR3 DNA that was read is TGTGCCAGTAGTCCTTCTAGCGTCTACGAG. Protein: CASSPSSVYE. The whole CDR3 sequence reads CASSPSSVYEQYF.

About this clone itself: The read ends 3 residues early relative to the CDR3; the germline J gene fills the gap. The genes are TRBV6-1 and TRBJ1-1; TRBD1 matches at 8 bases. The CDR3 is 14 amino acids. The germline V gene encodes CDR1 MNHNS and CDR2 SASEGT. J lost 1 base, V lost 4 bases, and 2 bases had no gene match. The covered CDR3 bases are TGTGCCAGCAGTGGGGGGACAGGGAACACTGAA. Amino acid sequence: CASSGGTGNTE. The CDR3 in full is CASSGGTGNTEAFF.

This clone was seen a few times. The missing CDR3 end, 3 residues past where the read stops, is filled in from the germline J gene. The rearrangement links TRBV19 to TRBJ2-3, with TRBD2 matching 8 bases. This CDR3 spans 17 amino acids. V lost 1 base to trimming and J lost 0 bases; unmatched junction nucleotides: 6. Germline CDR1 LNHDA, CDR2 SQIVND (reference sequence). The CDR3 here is CASSIVRREESTDTQYF. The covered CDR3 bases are TGTGCCAGTAGTATAGTCAGGCGGGAGGAGAGCACAGATACG.

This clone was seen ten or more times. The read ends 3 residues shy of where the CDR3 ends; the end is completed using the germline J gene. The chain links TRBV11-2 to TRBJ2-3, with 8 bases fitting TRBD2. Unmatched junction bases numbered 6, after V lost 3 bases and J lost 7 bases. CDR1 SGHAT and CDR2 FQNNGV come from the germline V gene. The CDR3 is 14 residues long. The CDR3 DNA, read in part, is TGTGCCAGCAGCTTCCAGCGGGAGCGGAATACG. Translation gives CASSFQRERNT. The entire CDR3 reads CASSFQRERNTQYF. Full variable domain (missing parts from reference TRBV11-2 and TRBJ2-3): EAGVAQSPRYKIIEKRQSVAFWCNPISGHATLYWYQQILGQGPKLLIQFQNNGVVDDSQLPKDRFSAERLKGVDSTLKIQPAKLEDSAVYLCASSFQRERNTQYFGPGTRLTVL.

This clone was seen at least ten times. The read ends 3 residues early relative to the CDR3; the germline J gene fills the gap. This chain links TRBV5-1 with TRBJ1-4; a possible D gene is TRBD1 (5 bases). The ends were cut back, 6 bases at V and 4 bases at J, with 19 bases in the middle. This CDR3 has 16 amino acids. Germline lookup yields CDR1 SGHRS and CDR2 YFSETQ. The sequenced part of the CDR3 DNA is TGCGCCAGCAAAGGGGAGGACGCACAACTTAATGAAAAA. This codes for CASKGEDAQLNEK. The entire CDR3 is CASKGEDAQLNEKLFF.

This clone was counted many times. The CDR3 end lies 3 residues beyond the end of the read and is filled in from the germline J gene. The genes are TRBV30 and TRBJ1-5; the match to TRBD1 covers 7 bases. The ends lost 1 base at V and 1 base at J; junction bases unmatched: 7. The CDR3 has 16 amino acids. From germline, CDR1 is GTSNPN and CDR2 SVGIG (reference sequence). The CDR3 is CAWSASNRGSNQPQHF. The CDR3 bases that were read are TGTGCCTGGAGTGCATCAAACAGGGGAAGCAATCAGCCC. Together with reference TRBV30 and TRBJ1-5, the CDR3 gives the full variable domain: SQTIHQWPATLVQPVGSPLSLECTVEGTSNPNLYWYRQAAGRGLQLLFYSVGIGQISSEVPQNLSASRPQDRQFILSSKKLLLSDSGFYLCAWSASNRGSNQPQHFGDGTRLSIL.

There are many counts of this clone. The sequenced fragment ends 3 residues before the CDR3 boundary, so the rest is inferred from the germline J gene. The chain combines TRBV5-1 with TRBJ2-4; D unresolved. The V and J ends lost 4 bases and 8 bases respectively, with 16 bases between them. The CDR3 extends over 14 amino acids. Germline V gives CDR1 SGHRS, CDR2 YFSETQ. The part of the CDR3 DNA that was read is TGCGCCAGCAGCCCGGATACAGATTTTTACATT. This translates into CASSPDTDFYI. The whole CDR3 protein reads CASSPDTDFYIQYF.

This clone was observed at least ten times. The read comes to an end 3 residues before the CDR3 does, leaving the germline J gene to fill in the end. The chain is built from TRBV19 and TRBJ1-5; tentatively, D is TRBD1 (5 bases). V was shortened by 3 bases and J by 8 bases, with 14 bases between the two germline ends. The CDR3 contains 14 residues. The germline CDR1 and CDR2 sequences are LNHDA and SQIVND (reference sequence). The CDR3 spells CASSMGTRGEPQHF. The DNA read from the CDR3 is TGTGCCAGTAGTATGGGGACTCGAGGGGAGCCC. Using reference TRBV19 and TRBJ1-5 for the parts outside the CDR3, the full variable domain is DGGITQSPKYLFRKEGQNVTLSCEQNLNHDAMYWYRQDPGQGLRLIYYSQIVNDFQKGDIAEGYSVSREKKESFPLTVTSAQKNPTAFYLCASSMGTRGEPQHFGDGTRLSIL.

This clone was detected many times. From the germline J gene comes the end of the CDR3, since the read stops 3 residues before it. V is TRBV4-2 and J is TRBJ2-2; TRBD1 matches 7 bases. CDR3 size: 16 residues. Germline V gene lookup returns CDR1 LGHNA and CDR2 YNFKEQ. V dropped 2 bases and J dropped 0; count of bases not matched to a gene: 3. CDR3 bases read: TGTGCCAGCAGCCAAAAGACAGGGTCGAACACCGGGGAG. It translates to CASSQKTGSNTGE. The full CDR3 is CASSQKTGSNTGELFF.

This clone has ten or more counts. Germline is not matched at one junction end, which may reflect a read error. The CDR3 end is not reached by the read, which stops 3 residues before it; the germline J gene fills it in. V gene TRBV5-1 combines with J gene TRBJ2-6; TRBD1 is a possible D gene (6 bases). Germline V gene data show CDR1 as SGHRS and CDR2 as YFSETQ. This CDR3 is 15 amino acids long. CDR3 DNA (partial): TGCGCCAGCAGCCCTGGACAGTCTGCGGCCAACGTC. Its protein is CASSPGQSAANV. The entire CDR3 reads CASSPGQSAANVLTF. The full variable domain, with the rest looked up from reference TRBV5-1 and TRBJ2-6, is KAGVTQTPRYLIKTRGQQVTLSCSPISGHRSVSWYQQTPGQGLQFLFEYFSETQRNKGNFPGRFSGRQFSNSRSEMNVSTLELGDSALYLCASSPGQSAANVLTFGAGSRLTVL.